The 22 T cell receptor beta chains below all came from one sample that was sequenced in a study of CD8+ T cells in alopecia areata. Treatment meaning: oral pan-JAK inhibitor, 5-10 mg twice daily. Reverse transcription of extracted RNA yielded cDNA, which provided the sequencing template. Repertoires were generated with immunoSEQ multiplex PCR, while TCRdb's copy carries only in-frame clones and drops some. The data hold 85,000 to 95,000 clones, with 70% to 85% observed a single time. The sequencing used CD8+ T cells sorted from blood, collected at week 44, from a patient treated with tofacitinib. The receptor source for this set is a human donor with alopecia areata.

This clone has a single count. The rearrangement links TRBV23-1 to TRBJ1-5; D gene unclear. TRBV23-1 is recorded as an ORF, its role being uncertain. There are 16 residues in the CDR3. V dropped 4 bases and J dropped 4 bases, with 17 bases sitting between them. The chain's CDR3 is CASSRYRVGENQPQHF. The CDR3 DNA is TGCGCCAGCAGTCGGTACCGGGTCGGCGAAAATCAGCCCCAGCATTTT.

CDR3 loop: CASSVRSGGLTPLHF. The CDR3 bases are TGTGCCAGCAGCGTCAGATCAGGGGGCCTGACACCCCTCCACTTT. The V and J genes are TRBV9 and TRBJ1-6; 8 bases are shared with TRBD1. Unmatched junction bases numbered 9, after V lost 2 bases and J lost 11 bases. Germline V gives CDR1 SGDLS, CDR2 YYNGEE. The CDR3 extends over 15 amino acids.

This clone was seen a few times. The V call is TRBV30, the J call TRBJ2-7; D uncertain. CDR3 length equals 14 residues. CDR1 is GTSNPN and CDR2 is SVGIG in the germline V gene (reference sequence). V lost 2 bases and J lost 2, with 13 bases in between. The CDR3 reads CAWSFGVGAYEQYF. The CDR3 DNA follows: TGTGCCTGGAGTTTTGGCGTAGGAGCCTACGAGCAGTACTTC.

The rearrangement links TRBV6-5 to TRBJ2-3, with D perhaps matching TRBD2 (6 bases). CDR1 MNHEY and CDR2 SVGAGI come from the germline V gene. The ends were cut back, 2 bases at V and 0 bases at J, with 9 bases in the middle. The CDR3 has 15 amino acids. The CDR3 loop reads CASSYLLASTDTQYF. The CDR3 DNA reads TGTGCCAGCAGTTACCTCCTAGCGAGCACAGATACGCAGTATTTT.

V gene TRBV28 combines with J gene TRBJ2-3, with a tentative D call TRBD2 (6 bases). Deletions cut 5 bases from V and 0 bases from J, with 12 bases between. This CDR3 has 15 residues. From germline, CDR1 is MDHEN and CDR2 SYDVKM. The CDR3 protein is CASSPSGTSTDTQYF. Here the CDR3 DNA reads TGTGCCAGCAGTCCTTCGGGGACTAGCACAGATACGCAGTATTTT.

The genes are TRBV30 and TRBJ1-1; D not certain. V was cut by 4 bases and J by 3 bases, with 3 bases left in between. Germline V gene sequence: CDR1 GTSNPN, CDR2 SVGIG (reference sequence). The CDR3 runs to 10 residues. The CDR3 nucleotides are TGTGCCTGGATCCACACTGAAGCTTTCTTT. Translated, it gives CAWIHTEAFF.

The rearrangement uses TRBV2 and TRBJ2-7; the D gene is possibly TRBD1 (6 bases). This CDR3 is 15 amino acids long. Germline V gives CDR1 SNHLY, CDR2 FYNNEI. V was shortened by 6 bases and J by 5 bases, with 20 bases between the two germline ends. The CDR3 DNA reads as TGTGCCAGCAGCCCCGAGTGGGGGCGTCTTCACGAGCAGTACTTC. As protein: CASSPEWGRLHEQYF.

The V gene is TRBV15, the J gene TRBJ1-5; TRBD1 matches 8 bases. From germline, CDR1 is LNHNV and CDR2 YYDKDF (reference sequence). CDR3 size: 16 residues. V lost 0 bases and J lost 4; bases outside the gene matches: 5. CDR3 region: CATSRDGQGPNQPQHF. The CDR3 DNA sequence: TGTGCCACCAGCAGAGACGGACAGGGACCGAATCAGCCCCAGCATTTT.

The chain couples TRBV13 to TRBJ2-3; a weak D match, TRBD2 (6 bases). The V end lost 5 bases, the J end lost 6 bases, and 15 bases lay between the germline ends. The CDR3 spans 14 residues. The germline gives CDR1 PRHDT, CDR2 FYEKMQ (reference sequence). In DNA form, the CDR3 reads TGTGCCAGCAGCACGTTTGGAGGGTTCGATACGCAGTATTTT. Amino acid sequence: CASSTFGGFDTQYF.

The chain has TRBV5-8 and TRBJ2-3; 7 nucleotides line up with TRBD1. Germline V gene data show CDR1 as SGHTS and CDR2 as YDEGEE. V lost 3 bases and J lost 4; bases outside the gene matches: 5. The CDR3 extends over 14 amino acids. DNA for the CDR3: TGTGCCAGCAGCTCCTCCCAGGGGGCAGATACGCAGTATTTT. Translation gives CASSSSQGADTQYF. Filled out from reference TRBV5-8 and TRBJ2-3, the complete variable domain reads EAGVTQSPTHLIKTRGQQATLRCSPISGHTSVYWYQQALGLGLQFLLWYDEGEERNRGNFPPRFSGRQFPNYSSELNVNALELEDSALYLCASSSSQGADTQYFGPGTRLTVL.

This clone has a single count. The chain joins TRBV19 to TRBJ2-3, with 9 bases matching TRBD2. The J segment lost 0 bases and the V segment lost 7 bases, leaving 5 bases of the junction unmatched. CDR3 length: 15 amino acids. CDR1 is LNHDA, CDR2 SQIVND, per germline (reference sequence). The DNA for the CDR3 is TGTGCCAGTACCATAGCGGGGGAGAGCACAGATACGCAGTATTTT. As protein: CASTIAGESTDTQYF.

In this sample, this clone turned up a few times. V and J are TRBV5-6 and TRBJ2-6; TRBD1 aligns across 9 bases. The germline CDR1 and CDR2 sequences are SGHDT and YYEEEE. With 3 bases clipped from V and 0 bases from J, the junction kept 7 bases outside the gene matches. CDR3 length equals 18 residues. CDR3 in amino acids: CASSSGTGFYSGANVLTF. Written as DNA, the CDR3 is TGTGCCAGCAGCTCGGGGACAGGGTTTTACTCTGGGGCCAACGTCCTGACTTTC.

In its sample, this clone was seen once. The chain couples TRBV2 to TRBJ2-7; 8 bases are a match to TRBD2. The V and J ends lost 3 bases and 8 bases, in that order; junction bases with no gene match: 3. Germline lookup yields CDR1 SNHLY and CDR2 FYNNEI. This CDR3 region has 12 residues. The DNA of the CDR3 is TGTGCCAGCAGTGATCGGGGGGGTCAGCAGTACTTC. It encodes CASSDRGGQQYF.

This CDR3 is CASSQGTVRTDTQYF. The CDR3 DNA reads as TGTGCCAGCAGCCAGGGGACAGTACGCACAGATACGCAGTATTTT. The chain combines TRBV7-2 with TRBJ2-3; 7 positions agree with TRBD1. V was pared by 5 bases and J by 1 base, with 6 bases of the junction left unmatched. Germline V gives CDR1 SGHTA, CDR2 FQGNSA. CDR3 length equals 15 residues.

The J gene is TRBJ2-4, the V gene TRBV7-2, with D possibly being TRBD2 (5 bases). V lost 2 bases and J lost 8, with 10 bases in between. Germline CDR1 reads SGHTA; CDR2 reads FQGNSA. The length of the CDR3 is 13 residues. The CDR3 sequence is CASSLLSEDIQYF. The DNA for the CDR3 is TGTGCCAGCAGCTTACTCTCGGAGGACATTCAGTACTTC.

The V and J genes are TRBV19 and TRBJ1-1; D perhaps matches TRBD1 (5 bases). The CDR3 has 13 residues. V lost 4 bases and J lost 8, with 14 bases in between. CDR1 and CDR2 from the germline V gene are LNHDA and SQIVND (reference sequence). Here the CDR3 DNA reads TGTGCCAGTAGTAGAAAGGCAGGGAAAGAAGCTTTCTTT. Translated, it gives CASSRKAGKEAFF.

The chain uses TRBV29-1 and TRBJ1-1; D is ambiguous. Germline assignment: CDR1 SQVTM and CDR2 ANQGSEA. The CDR3 loop spans 14 amino acids. V lost 4 bases and J lost 1, with 13 bases in between. The CDR3 coding sequence is TGCAGCGTTGGTAGTACCGGTAAGAACACTGAAGCTTTCTTT. This encodes CSVGSTGKNTEAFF.

The table lists this clone with a few counts. The chain carries TRBV7-2 and TRBJ2-7; D call uncertain. CDR1 is SGHTA, CDR2 FQGNSA, per germline. V dropped 5 bases and J dropped 0 bases, with 8 bases sitting between them. This CDR3 contains 13 residues. CDR3 sequence: CASSVPSSYEQYF. CDR3 sequence (DNA): TGTGCCAGCAGCGTACCCAGCTCCTACGAGCAGTACTTC.

V usage is TRBV13 and J usage is TRBJ1-1; 9 bases line up with TRBD1. Germline CDR1 and CDR2: PRHDT and FYEKMQ (reference sequence). V gave up 5 bases and J gave up 5 bases; unmatched junction bases: 9. The CDR3 is made up of 15 amino acids. CDR3: CASSPMGQGNTEAFF. CDR3 coding DNA: TGTGCCAGCAGCCCCATGGGACAGGGAAATACTGAAGCTTTCTTT. Drawing the rest from reference TRBV13 and TRBJ1-1, the complete variable domain is AAGVIQSPRHLIKEKRETATLKCYPIPRHDTVYWYQQGPGQDPQFLISFYEKMQSDKGSIPDRFSAQQFSDYHSELNMSSLELGDSALYFCASSPMGQGNTEAFFGQGTRLTVV.

This chain links TRBV7-3 with TRBJ2-1; 8 nucleotides match TRBD2. This CDR3 has 15 residues. V shed 4 bases and J 8 bases; nucleotides not matched to a gene: 10. CDR1 and CDR2 (germline): SGHTA, FQGTGA. CDR3 sequence reads: CASSSRGGRLDEQFF. As DNA, the CDR3 is TGTGCCAGCAGCTCCCGGGGGGGCCGGTTAGATGAGCAGTTCTTC.

This clone was seen once. The chain combines TRBV7-9 with TRBJ1-2; perhaps TRBD1 as D (5 bases). The CDR3 is 15 amino acids. CDR1 SEHNR and CDR2 FQNEAQ come from the germline V gene (reference sequence). The V end lost 4 bases, the J end lost 5 bases, and 17 bases lay between the germline ends. CDR3 in DNA: TGTGCCAGCAGCTCTGCCCCGGGGCGTGGTTATGGCTACACCTTC. Amino acid sequence: CASSSAPGRGYGYTF.

In its sample, this clone was seen once. The V and J genes are TRBV4-1 and TRBJ2-2; D may be TRBD1 (6 bases). Trimming cost V 6 bases and J 3 bases, with 8 bases left between them. The germline gives CDR1 MGHRA, CDR2 YSYEKL. The CDR3 has 13 amino acids. CDR3 sequence: CASRSGDTGELFF. The CDR3 region has the DNA TGCGCCAGCAGGTCAGGGGACACCGGGGAGCTGTTTTTT.